This T cell receptor (beta chain) was documented in a study of blood T cell repertoires in COVID-19. At the level of the study: Spain, Italy and the United States supplied samples that represented acute and convalescent COVID-19.

As handled by the study authors: Estimation of nucleated cell counts was performed using reference gene primer amplification. Method: immunoSEQ multiplex PCR; TCRdb's copy keeps in-frame clones and lacks some. V and J calls and clone size are those listed in that table; D and trimming were worked out from the DNA. The sample contains approximately 100,000 clones, over 70% of which appear only once. The trim removed 0 bases at V and 6 bases at J, leaving 11 bases unmatched. CDR3 size: 19 residues. The germline CDR1 and CDR2 sequences are MNHEY and SMNVEV (reference sequence). This receptor was identified in a woman at least 80 years old with acute or convalescent COVID-19. Material for sequencing was peripheral blood. The rearrangement uses TRBV27 and TRBJ1-6; 10 nucleotides match TRBD1. CDR3 sequence: CASSLSGRGTGAANSPLHF. The CDR3 region has the DNA TGTGCCAGCAGTTTATCAGGGAGAGGGACAGGGGCGGCTAATTCACCCCTCCACTTT.